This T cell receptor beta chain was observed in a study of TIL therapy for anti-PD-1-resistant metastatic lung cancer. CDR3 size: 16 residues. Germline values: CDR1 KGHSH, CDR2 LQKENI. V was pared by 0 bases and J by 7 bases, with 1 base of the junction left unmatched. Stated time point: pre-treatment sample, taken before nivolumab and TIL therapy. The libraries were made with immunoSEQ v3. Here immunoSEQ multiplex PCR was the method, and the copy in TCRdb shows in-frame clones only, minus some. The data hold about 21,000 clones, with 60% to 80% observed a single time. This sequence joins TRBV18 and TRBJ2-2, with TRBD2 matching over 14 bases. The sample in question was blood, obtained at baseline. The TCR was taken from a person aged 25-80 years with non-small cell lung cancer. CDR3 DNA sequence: TGTGCCAGCTCACCACCTGGACTAGCGGGAGGCGGGGAGCTGTTTTTT. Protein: CASSPPGLAGGGELFF.